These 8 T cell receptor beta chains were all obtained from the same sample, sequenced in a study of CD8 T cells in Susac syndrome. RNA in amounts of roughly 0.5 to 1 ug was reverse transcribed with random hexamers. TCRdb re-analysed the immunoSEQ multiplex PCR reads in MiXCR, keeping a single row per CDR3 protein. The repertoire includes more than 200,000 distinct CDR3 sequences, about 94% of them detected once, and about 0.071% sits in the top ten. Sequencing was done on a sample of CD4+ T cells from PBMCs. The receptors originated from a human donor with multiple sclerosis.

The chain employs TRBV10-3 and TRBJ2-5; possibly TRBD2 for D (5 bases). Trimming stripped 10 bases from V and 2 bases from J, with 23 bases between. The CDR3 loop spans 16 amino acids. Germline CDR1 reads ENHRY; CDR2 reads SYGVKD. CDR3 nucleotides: TGTGCCACCTCCAGAGGGCCGCCTGGATCTCAAGAGACCCAGTACTTC. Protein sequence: CATSRGPPGSQETQYF.

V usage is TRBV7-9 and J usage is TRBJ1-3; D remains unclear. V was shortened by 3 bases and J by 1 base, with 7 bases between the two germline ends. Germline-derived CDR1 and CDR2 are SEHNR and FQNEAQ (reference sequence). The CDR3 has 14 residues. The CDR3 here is CASSLGRSGNTIYF. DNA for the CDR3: TGTGCCAGCAGCTTGGGGAGATCTGGAAACACCATATATTTT.

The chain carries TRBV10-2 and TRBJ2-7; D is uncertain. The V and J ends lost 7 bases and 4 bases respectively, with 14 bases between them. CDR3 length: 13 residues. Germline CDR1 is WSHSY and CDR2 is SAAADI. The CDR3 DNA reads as TGCGCCAGCAAGTACGGGCTTATTTACGAGCAGTACTTC. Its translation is CASKYGLIYEQYF.

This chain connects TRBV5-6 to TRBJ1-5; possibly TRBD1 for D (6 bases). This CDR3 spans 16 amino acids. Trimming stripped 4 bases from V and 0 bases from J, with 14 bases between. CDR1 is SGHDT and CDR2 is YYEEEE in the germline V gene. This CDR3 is CASSRGQLYSNQPQHF. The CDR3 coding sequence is TGTGCCAGCAGCCGTGGACAGCTCTATAGCAATCAGCCCCAGCATTTT.

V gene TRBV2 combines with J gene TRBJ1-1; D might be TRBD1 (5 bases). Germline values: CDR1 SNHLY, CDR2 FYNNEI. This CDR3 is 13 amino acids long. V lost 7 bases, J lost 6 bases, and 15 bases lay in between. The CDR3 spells CASTTKGFAEAFF. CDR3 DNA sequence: TGTGCCAGCACTACCAAGGGGTTCGCTGAAGCTTTCTTT.

Written as DNA, the CDR3 is TGTGCCAGCAGTGAAGCGCTACAACAGGGGGAAAATGGCTACACCTTC. This gives the protein CASSEALQQGENGYTF. The J gene is TRBJ1-2, the V gene TRBV6-1; the match to TRBD1 covers 8 bases. Trimming took 0 bases from V and 6 from J; bases not matched to a gene: 9. The germline V gene has CDR1 MNHNS and CDR2 SASEGT. The CDR3 consists of 16 residues.

The CDR3 spells CSALHHEQFF. CDR3 nucleotide sequence: TGCAGTGCTCTCCACCATGAGCAGTTCTTC. The genes are TRBV20-1 and TRBJ2-1; no firm D call. V shed 5 bases and J shed 8 bases, with 7 bases lying between them. There are 10 residues in the CDR3. Germline lookup yields CDR1 DFQATT and CDR2 SNEGSKA (reference sequence).

The CDR3 DNA reads TGTGCCAGCAGCCACTACAGGGGGCCGGACACCGGGGAGCTGTTTTTT. Protein product: CASSHYRGPDTGELFF. The chain combines TRBV3-1 with TRBJ2-2; TRBD1 matches 9 bases. Trimming removed 3 bases from V and 3 bases from J; junction bases left unmatched: 5. The CDR3 spans 16 residues. The germline gives CDR1 LGHDT, CDR2 YNNKEL (reference sequence).